The present TCR beta chain was sequenced within a study of blood T cell repertoires in COVID-19. Study-level information: Samples taken during acute and convalescent COVID-19 were collected in the United States, Italy and Spain.

In the source study's methods: Quantification of nucleated cells was approximated via reference gene primer amplification. The protocol was immunoSEQ multiplex PCR, while the TCRdb copy is restricted to in-frame clones and leaves out a portion. V and J calls plus clone size are reproduced from that table; the DNA served to infer D and trimming. Of approximately 93,000 clones detected, roughly 88% appear once; the ten largest clones hold just over 2%. The CDR3 spans 16 residues. Germline-derived CDR1 and CDR2 are MGHRA and YSYEKL. J gave up 4 bases and V 0 bases, and 6 bases lay outside the gene matches.

The TCR sequence derives from a man aged 50-60 years with COVID-19, enrolled during active disease. This chain connects TRBV4-1 to TRBJ2-1; TRBD2 matches 7 bases. The source material was peripheral blood. Here the CDR3 DNA reads TGCGCCAGCAGCCAAGATCGCCGCGGGGGTTACAATGAGCAGTTCTTC. Translated, it gives CASSQDRRGGYNEQFF.